This T cell receptor beta chain came from a study of CD8+ T cells in alopecia areata. The wider study: Those patients who were treated received oral tofacitinib, which was given at 5 to 10 mg twice daily for moderate-to-severe alopecia areata. Percentage of affected scalp area was the basis on which treated patients' severity was scored.

This clone was recorded a few times. Investigators isolated RNA and reverse transcribed it into cDNA to act as the sequencing template. Profiling relied on immunoSEQ multiplex PCR, and the TCRdb table lists in-frame clones only, not all of them. This repertoire shows fewer than 250,000 clones, 60% found once; its top ten account for around 0.92%. The treatment was: oral pan-JAK inhibitor, 5-10 mg twice daily. The CDR3 has 12 amino acids. V shed 3 bases and J shed 0 bases, with 5 bases lying between them. Germline CDR1 SQVTM, CDR2 ANQGSEA. This clonotype was sampled from a human donor with alopecia areata. Sequenced here: CD4+ T cells sorted from blood, sampled at week 24, from a patient treated with tofacitinib. V is TRBV29-1 and J is TRBJ1-1; D gene uncertain. The CDR3 is CSVDGLNTEAFF. As DNA, the CDR3 is TGCAGCGTTGATGGACTGAACACTGAAGCTTTCTTT. Full variable domain (remainder filled in from reference TRBV29-1 and TRBJ1-1): SAVISQKPSRDICQRGTSLTIQCQVDSQVTMMFWYRQQPGQSLTLIATANQGSEATYESGFVIDKFPISRPNLTFSTLTVSNMSPEDSSIYLCSVDGLNTEAFFGQGTRLTVV.